This is a list of T cell receptor beta chains from one sample in a study of CD8 T cells in Susac syndrome. TCRdb ran MiXCR on the immunoSEQ multiplex PCR reads and lists one entry per CDR3 protein. Of a few hundred thousand distinct CDR3 sequences in the sample, roughly 94% were seen once. Sequencing was performed on CD4+ T cells from PBMCs. The receptors originated from a human donor with multiple sclerosis. The CDR3 runs from the conserved cysteine through the conserved F or W. Fields, in order: clone size, D gene, V gene, J gene, CDR3 protein, CDR3 DNA. A D gene is named only where the DNA matches it firmly. The size entry is marked missing in some rows and otherwise reads once, few, many or a size class.

abundance: NA; d_gene: NA; v_gene: TRBV3-1; j_gene: TRBJ1-4; CDR3aa: CASRSSGATNEKLFF; CDR3nt: TGTGCCAGCCGTTCAAGCGGCGCAACTAATGAAAAACTGTTTTTT
abundance: NA; d_gene: NA; v_gene: TRBV25-1; j_gene: TRBJ1-2; CDR3aa: CASSESYGYTF; CDR3nt: TGTGCCAGCAGTGAGAGCTATGGCTACACCTTC
abundance: NA; d_gene: NA; v_gene: TRBV14; j_gene: TRBJ1-1; CDR3aa: CASSQDGLAEAFF; CDR3nt: TGTGCCAGCAGCCAAGATGGACTTGCCGAAGCTTTCTTT
abundance: NA; d_gene: NA; v_gene: TRBV3-1; j_gene: TRBJ2-4; CDR3aa: CASSQESRMVYF; CDR3nt: TGTGCCAGCAGCCAAGAGTCGAGGATGGTGTACTTC
abundance: once; d_gene: TRBD1; v_gene: TRBV7-8; j_gene: TRBJ2-2; CDR3aa: CASSDQGAIGELFF; CDR3nt: TGTGCCAGCAGCGACCAGGGGGCGATCGGGGAGCTGTTTTTT
abundance: NA; d_gene: NA; v_gene: TRBV25-1; j_gene: TRBJ1-2; CDR3aa: CASSDSGPGSGYTF; CDR3nt: TGTGCCAGCAGTGACTCGGGTCCGGGTAGCGGCTACACCTTC
abundance: NA; d_gene: NA; v_gene: TRBV20-1; j_gene: TRBJ1-3; CDR3aa: CSAVPGSSGNTIYF; CDR3nt: TGCAGTGCTGTCCCAGGGTCCTCTGGAAACACCATATATTTT
abundance: NA; d_gene: NA; v_gene: TRBV20-1; j_gene: TRBJ2-6; CDR3aa: CSARDSPGTGANVLTF; CDR3nt: TGCAGTGCTAGAGATTCCCCGGGGACTGGGGCCAACGTCCTGACTTTC
abundance: NA; d_gene: NA; v_gene: TRBV5-4; j_gene: TRBJ1-5; CDR3aa: CASSPGSEDDQPQHF; CDR3nt: TGTGCCAGCAGCCCCGGGTCGGAAGACGATCAGCCCCAGCATTTT
abundance: NA; d_gene: NA; v_gene: TRBV4-2; j_gene: TRBJ2-5; CDR3aa: CASSPGLGGRLGETQYF; CDR3nt: TGTGCCAGCAGCCCCGGACTAGGGGGTCGACTTGGAGAGACCCAGTACTTC
abundance: NA; d_gene: TRBD2; v_gene: TRBV20-1; j_gene: TRBJ2-5; CDR3aa: CSARGPPEGLAGLTETQYF; CDR3nt: TGCAGTGCTAGAGGCCCGCCGGAGGGACTAGCGGGGCTCACGGAGACCCAGTACTTC
abundance: NA; d_gene: TRBD1; v_gene: TRBV7-7; j_gene: TRBJ2-1; CDR3aa: CASSLEQGAYNEQFF; CDR3nt: TGTGCTAGCAGCTTAGAGCAGGGGGCCTACAATGAGCAGTTCTTC
abundance: NA; d_gene: NA; v_gene: TRBV29-1; j_gene: TRBJ1-6; CDR3aa: CSVEVSYNSPLHF; CDR3nt: TGCAGCGTTGAAGTCTCCTATAATTCACCCCTCCACTTT
abundance: NA; d_gene: NA; v_gene: TRBV20-1; j_gene: TRBJ1-2; CDR3aa: CSARDDRKGGYTF; CDR3nt: TGCAGTGCTAGAGACGACAGGAAGGGTGGCTACACCTTC
abundance: NA; d_gene: NA; v_gene: TRBV6-1; j_gene: TRBJ1-6; CDR3aa: CASSEALGASWSYNSPLHF; CDR3nt: TGTGCCAGCAGTGAAGCTTTAGGGGCGTCTTGGTCCTATAATTCACCCCTCCACTTT
abundance: NA; d_gene: NA; v_gene: TRBV30; j_gene: TRBJ1-2; CDR3aa: CASQWEGGYGYTF; CDR3nt: TGTGCCTCCCAGTGGGAGGGAGGCTATGGCTACACCTTC
abundance: NA; d_gene: NA; v_gene: TRBV27; j_gene: TRBJ2-1; CDR3aa: CASSFRRDNEQFF; CDR3nt: TGTGCCAGCAGTTTTAGGAGGGACAATGAGCAGTTCTTC
abundance: NA; d_gene: TRBD2; v_gene: TRBV20-1; j_gene: TRBJ2-3; CDR3aa: CSAWTPAGPDTQYF; CDR3nt: TGCAGTGCTTGGACCCCAGCGGGGCCAGATACGCAGTATTTT
abundance: NA; d_gene: TRBD1; v_gene: TRBV14; j_gene: TRBJ2-7; CDR3aa: CASSPWTGGAEQYF; CDR3nt: TGTGCCAGCAGCCCTTGGACAGGGGGCGCCGAGCAGTACTTC
abundance: NA; d_gene: NA; v_gene: TRBV30; j_gene: TRBJ2-2; CDR3aa: CAWSVHRFGGNTGELFF; CDR3nt: TGTGCCTGGAGTGTACACAGGTTTGGTGGGAACACCGGGGAGCTGTTTTTT
abundance: NA; d_gene: NA; v_gene: TRBV29-1; j_gene: TRBJ2-3; CDR3aa: CSVGVDTQYF; CDR3nt: TGCAGCGTTGGAGTAGATACGCAGTATTTT
abundance: NA; d_gene: NA; v_gene: TRBV9; j_gene: TRBJ2-3; CDR3aa: CASGGVSTADTQYF; CDR3nt: TGTGCCAGTGGGGGAGTCTCGACAGCAGATACGCAGTATTTT
abundance: NA; d_gene: TRBD1; v_gene: TRBV27; j_gene: TRBJ1-2; CDR3aa: CASSPSIRGQEGYTF; CDR3nt: TGTGCCAGCAGCCCGTCCATCAGGGGGCAGGAAGGCTACACCTTC
abundance: NA; d_gene: TRBD1; v_gene: TRBV12-3/TRBV12-4; j_gene: TRBJ1-5; CDR3aa: CASSFARTGDSQPQHF; CDR3nt: TGTGCCAGCAGTTTTGCCCGGACAGGGGACAGTCAGCCCCAGCATTTT
abundance: once; d_gene: NA; v_gene: TRBV9; j_gene: TRBJ2-2; CDR3aa: CASSPFGTGELFF; CDR3nt: TGTGCCAGCAGCCCCTTTGGGACCGGGGAGCTGTTTTTT
abundance: NA; d_gene: TRBD2; v_gene: TRBV12-3/TRBV12-4; j_gene: TRBJ2-3; CDR3aa: CASRNEGLAARTDTQYF; CDR3nt: TGTGCCAGCAGGAATGAGGGACTAGCGGCCCGCACAGATACGCAGTATTTT
abundance: few; d_gene: TRBD1; v_gene: TRBV5-1; j_gene: TRBJ1-1; CDR3aa: CASSWGQGNTEAFF; CDR3nt: TGTGCCAGCAGCTGGGGACAGGGCAACACTGAAGCTTTCTTT
abundance: NA; d_gene: NA; v_gene: TRBV7-2; j_gene: TRBJ2-3; CDR3aa: CASSSGGVADTQYF; CDR3nt: TGTGCCAGCAGCTCGGGGGGCGTCGCAGATACGCAGTATTTT
abundance: NA; d_gene: TRBD1; v_gene: TRBV20-1; j_gene: TRBJ1-5; CDR3aa: CSARDVGQGSNQPQHF; CDR3nt: TGCAGTGCTAGAGATGTGGGACAGGGGTCCAATCAGCCCCAGCATTTT
abundance: NA; d_gene: NA; v_gene: TRBV3-1; j_gene: TRBJ2-3; CDR3aa: CASSRGSDTQYF; CDR3nt: TGTGCCAGCAGTCGGGGGTCAGATACGCAGTATTTT
abundance: NA; d_gene: TRBD2; v_gene: TRBV5-1; j_gene: TRBJ2-1; CDR3aa: CASSSPPSGGAVEQFF; CDR3nt: TGCGCCAGCAGCTCCCCCCCTAGCGGGGGGGCGGTTGAGCAGTTCTTC
abundance: once; d_gene: TRBD1; v_gene: TRBV29-1; j_gene: TRBJ2-7; CDR3aa: CSVVDRGTYEQYF; CDR3nt: TGCAGCGTCGTGGACAGGGGGACCTACGAGCAGTACTTC
abundance: NA; d_gene: NA; v_gene: TRBV3-1; j_gene: TRBJ1-2; CDR3aa: CASSQDEGIYGYTF; CDR3nt: TGTGCCAGCAGCCAAGATGAGGGGATCTATGGCTACACCTTC
abundance: once; d_gene: TRBD1; v_gene: TRBV4-2; j_gene: TRBJ1-1; CDR3aa: CASSQGGQGARTEAFF; CDR3nt: TGTGCCAGCAGCCAAGGGGGACAGGGGGCGCGCACTGAAGCTTTCTTT
abundance: NA; d_gene: NA; v_gene: TRBV29-1; j_gene: TRBJ1-1; CDR3aa: CSVEEGGGTEAFF; CDR3nt: TGCAGCGTTGAAGAGGGCGGGGGCACTGAAGCTTTCTTT
abundance: NA; d_gene: NA; v_gene: TRBV6-5; j_gene: TRBJ2-7; CDR3aa: CASSYSEGYEQYF; CDR3nt: TGTGCCAGCAGTTACTCGGAAGGGTACGAGCAGTACTTC
abundance: NA; d_gene: NA; v_gene: TRBV12-5; j_gene: TRBJ2-5; CDR3aa: CASGFRGETQYF; CDR3nt: TGTGCTAGTGGTTTTCGGGGGGAGACCCAGTACTTC
abundance: NA; d_gene: NA; v_gene: TRBV5-4; j_gene: TRBJ1-2; CDR3aa: CASTARWGNYGYTF; CDR3nt: TGTGCCAGCACCGCCCGGTGGGGGAACTATGGCTACACCTTC
abundance: NA; d_gene: NA; v_gene: TRBV3-1; j_gene: TRBJ1-6; CDR3aa: CASSQDWSLHF; CDR3nt: TGTGCCAGCAGCCAAGATTGGTCTCTCCACTTT
abundance: NA; d_gene: NA; v_gene: TRBV30; j_gene: TRBJ2-7; CDR3aa: CAWSVRSSYEQYF; CDR3nt: TGTGCCTGGAGTGTACGGAGCTCCTACGAGCAGTACTTC